A single sample is the source of the 15 T cell receptor beta chains below, sequenced in a study of blood T cell repertoires in COVID-19. Measured with immunoSEQ multiplex PCR; TCRdb has only the in-frame clones, and not every one. The sample includes approximately 120,000 clones, roughly 85% of them seen just once. Sequencing was carried out using peripheral blood. All receptors derive from a woman of 80 years or more with COVID-19, enrolled during active disease.

The chain recombines TRBV4-2 with TRBJ2-7; D is perhaps TRBD1 (6 bases). Germline V CDR1 and CDR2: LGHNA, YNFKEQ. The CDR3 is made up of 14 amino acids. V was shortened by 1 base and J by 2 bases, with 9 bases between the two germline ends. The CDR3 DNA follows: TGTGCCAGCAGCCAAGCGACAGGAACCTACGAGCAGTACTTC. Residues: CASSQATGTYEQYF.

The chain is built from TRBV6-6 and TRBJ1-1; 7 bases fit TRBD1. CDR1 MNHNY and CDR2 SVGAGI come from the germline V gene (reference sequence). This CDR3 comprises 15 residues. V shed 4 bases, J shed 1 base, and the junction held 6 bases outside the gene matches. As DNA, the CDR3 is TGTGCCAGCAGTTCTCGGGACAGAAGGAACACTGAAGCTTTCTTT. Translated, it gives CASSSRDRRNTEAFF.

This clone was counted only a few times. This chain connects TRBV7-3 to TRBJ1-5; D is unclear. CDR1 and CDR2 from the germline V gene are SGHTA and FQGTGA. The length of the CDR3 is 13 residues. With 4 bases removed from V and 8 bases from J, the gap between germline ends came to 12 bases. The CDR3 protein is CASSSSPPEPQHF. The CDR3 nucleotides are TGTGCCAGCAGCTCCTCCCCCCCTGAGCCCCAGCATTTT. The full variable domain, completed using reference TRBV7-3 and TRBJ1-5, is GAGVSQTPSNKVTEKGKYVELRCDPISGHTALYWYRQSLGQGPEFLIYFQGTGAADDSGLPNDRFFAVRPEGSVSTLKIQRTERGDSAVYLCASSSSPPEPQHFGDGTRLSIL.

The chain employs TRBV7-9 and TRBJ1-4; D is undetermined. This CDR3 is 15 amino acids long. Germline CDR1 SEHNR, CDR2 FQNEAQ (reference sequence). Trimming shortened V by 3 bases and J by 2 bases, and 10 bases separated the two germline ends. CDR3 protein: CASSFPLPTNEKLFF. CDR3 DNA sequence: TGTGCCAGCAGCTTCCCACTCCCGACTAATGAAAAACTGTTTTTT.

J is TRBJ1-2 and V is TRBV12-3 or TRBV12-4; 7 bases line up with TRBD1. V lost 6 bases to trimming and J lost 4 bases; unmatched junction nucleotides: 5. The CDR3 totals 13 residues. The CDR3 nucleotides read TGTGCCAGCAGCAAACAGGGGTTCTATGGCTACACCTTC. It is translated as CASSKQGFYGYTF.

The V call is TRBV5-1, the J call TRBJ2-1; 8 positions agree with TRBD1. The CDR3 contains 16 residues. Looked up from germline, CDR1 is SGHRS and CDR2 is YFSETQ. The trim removed 2 bases at V and 6 bases at J, leaving 10 bases unmatched. The CDR3 protein is CASSFAGQGRGNEQFF. As DNA, the CDR3 is TGCGCCAGCAGCTTCGCCGGACAGGGAAGGGGCAATGAGCAGTTCTTC.

DNA of the CDR3: TGTGCCAGCAGCCAAGATAGCTCCATAACTGAAGCTTTCTTT. Its translation is CASSQDSSITEAFF. The chain uses TRBV4-2 and TRBJ1-1; unclear D gene. The germline CDR1 and CDR2 sequences are LGHNA and YNFKEQ. This CDR3 contains 14 residues. The V end was cut by 0 bases, the J end by 5 bases, with 10 bases between.

This sequence joins TRBV6-6 and TRBJ1-3; no clear D gene. CDR3 length equals 15 residues. Trimming took 6 bases from V and 0 from J, leaving 12 bases between them. Germline V gene lookup returns CDR1 MNHNY and CDR2 SVGAGI (reference sequence). The CDR3 is CASSYSMSSGNTIYF. The CDR3 coding sequence is TGTGCCAGCAGCTACAGCATGAGCTCTGGAAACACCATATATTTT.

This chain uses TRBV7-9 with TRBJ1-1, with D possibly being TRBD1 (5 bases). Germline-derived CDR1 and CDR2 are SEHNR and FQNEAQ (reference sequence). CDR3 length: 14 residues. The ends were cut back, 2 bases at V and 1 base at J, with 8 bases in the middle. Here the CDR3 reads CASSLSGGNTEAFF. The CDR3 DNA sequence: TGTGCCAGCAGCTTAAGCGGGGGGAACACTGAAGCTTTCTTT.

The gene calls are TRBV6-6 and TRBJ2-1, with 9 bases lining up with TRBD2. The CDR3 loop spans 17 amino acids. Germline V gene data show CDR1 as MNHNY and CDR2 as SVGAGI (reference sequence). V dropped 5 bases and J dropped 7; count of bases not matched to a gene: 15. The CDR3: CASSRPAVAGVANEQFF. The CDR3 nucleotides are TGTGCCAGCAGTCGACCCGCGGTAGCGGGAGTTGCAAATGAGCAGTTCTTC.

The chain employs TRBV3-1 (or the pseudogene TRBV3-2) and TRBJ2-3; TRBD2 matches 8 bases. This CDR3 region has 14 residues. The trim removed 1 base at V and 5 bases at J, leaving 2 bases unmatched. CDR1 is LGHDT, CDR2 YNNKEL, per germline (reference sequence). CDR3 residues: CASSQVAGGDTQYF. The DNA of the CDR3 is TGTGCCAGCAGCCAAGTGGCGGGAGGAGATACGCAGTATTTT.

A few counts support this clone. The rearrangement uses TRBV14 and TRBJ2-1; D remains unclear. Germline assignment: CDR1 SGHDN and CDR2 FVKESK. This CDR3 has 11 amino acids. The V and J ends lost 4 bases and 4 bases respectively, with 2 bases between them. The CDR3 DNA is TGTGCCAGCAGCCTATACAATGAGCAGTTCTTC. Translating it yields CASSLYNEQFF.

In this sample, this clone turned up a few times. The rearrangement links TRBV6-2 or TRBV6-3 to TRBJ1-5; the D gene is possibly TRBD1 (5 bases). The CDR3 runs to 14 residues. The V and J ends lost 2 bases and 3 bases respectively, with 8 bases between them. Germline V gene lookup returns CDR1 MNHEY and CDR2 SVGEGT. CDR3 in DNA: TGTGCCAGCAGTTACCCGGGGGACAATCAGCCCCAGCATTTT. Its translation is CASSYPGDNQPQHF.

The chain links TRBV7-2 to TRBJ2-7; TRBD1 matches at 9 bases. The CDR3 contains 14 residues. Germline V CDR1 and CDR2: SGHTA, FQGNSA. The J segment lost 4 bases and the V segment lost 5 bases, leaving 6 bases of the junction unmatched. This CDR3 reads CASSKQGAAYEQYF. As DNA, the CDR3 is TGTGCCAGCAGCAAACAGGGGGCGGCTTACGAGCAGTACTTC.

The chain carries TRBV7-9 and TRBJ2-2; TRBD2 aligns across 12 bases. Germline V gene sequence: CDR1 SEHNR, CDR2 FQNEAQ (reference sequence). The CDR3 totals 17 residues. V shed 4 bases, J shed 1 base, and the junction held 4 bases outside the gene matches. The CDR3 coding sequence is TGTGCCAGCAGCTCTTGGACTAGCGGGGAGAACACCGGGGAGCTGTTTTTT. Amino acid sequence: CASSSWTSGENTGELFF.